This T cell receptor beta chain derives from a study of T cell repertoires in cytomegalovirus infection. Whole-study findings and limits: The ex vivo response showed dominance by HLA-C-restricted CMV-specific TCR beta clonotypes. Summed public TCR beta family frequency identified CMV carriers bearing the relevant HLA.

TCRdb passed the reads through MiXCR, listing each CDR3 protein once. The sample yields 250,000 or so distinct CDR3 sequences, around 9% seen once. Looked up from germline, CDR1 is SGHVS and CDR2 is FNYEAQ. There are 15 residues in the CDR3. V was trimmed by 2 bases and J by 1 base, leaving 9 bases between them. In this sample, this clonotype turned up many times. What it recognizes is unknown. The sequence was obtained from a human donor in good health (CMV status not recorded). Some clones in this sample may be carry-over from other donors' samples. Sequencing input: PBMCs. J is TRBJ2-1 and V is TRBV7-6; D may be TRBD2 (5 bases). The CDR3 is CASSLTEGSYNEQFF. The DNA of the CDR3 is TGTGCCAGCAGCTTAACCGAGGGTTCCTACAATGAGCAGTTCTTC.